A selection of T cell receptor beta chains follows, all from one sample in a study of blood T cell repertoires in COVID-19. Repertoires were generated with immunoSEQ multiplex PCR, while TCRdb's copy carries only in-frame clones and drops some. The sample consists of hundreds of thousands of clones, 80% to 90% of them appearing once. What was sequenced was PBMCs or T cells enriched from blood (not recorded which). The receptor set was obtained from a man aged 25-45 years who had recovered from COVID-19. The CDR3 runs from the conserved cysteine through the conserved F or W. A D gene is named only where the DNA matches it firmly. Rows may omit the clone size; those that give it use once, few, many or a size class.

clone_size	d_call	v_call	j_call	cdr3_nt	cdr3_aa
.	TRBD1	TRBV5-1	TRBJ2-7	TGCGCCAGCAGCCCCGGGACAGGGGGTCTATACGAGCAGTACTTC	CASSPGTGGLYEQYF
.	TRBD2	TRBV19	TRBJ2-1	TGTGCCAGTAGCTCCGGGAGGGGCTACAATGAGCAGTTCTTC	CASSSGRGYNEQFF
.	TRBD2	TRBV5-1	TRBJ2-5	TGCGCCAGCAGCTTGGGTCGAGGGACTAGCGTTGCAGAGACCCAGTACTTC	CASSLGRGTSVAETQYF
.	.	TRBV10-2	TRBJ2-1	TGCGCCAGCAGTGAGAGCGGCAGCGGTAATGAGCAGTTCTTC	CASSESGSGNEQFF
.	.	TRBV19	TRBJ2-3	TGTGCCAGTAGTAGAGGAGTATCCCGCGGCACAGATACGCAGTATTTT	CASSRGVSRGTDTQYF
.	TRBD1	TRBV5-4	TRBJ2-4	TGTGCCAGCAGCTCCGGACAGGGTGGAAACATTCAGTACTTC	CASSSGQGGNIQYF
many	TRBD2	TRBV5-1	TRBJ2-7	TGCGCCAGCAGCTTGGAAGCTAGCGGGAGGACCGAGCAGTACTTC	CASSLEASGRTEQYF
.	TRBD2	TRBV29-1	TRBJ2-1	TGCAGCGGGTTAGCGGGAGAGGGGGGCAATGAGCAGTTCTTC	CSGLAGEGGNEQFF
.	.	TRBV12-3/TRBV12-4	TRBJ2-7	TGTGCCAGCAGTTTAACAGGGACCTACGAGCAGTACTTC	CASSLTGTYEQYF
.	.	TRBV29-1	TRBJ1-1	TGCAGCGCTCGGGGGTTGGGGGAAACTGAAGCTTTCTTT	CSARGLGETEAFF
.	.	TRBV7-8	TRBJ1-2	TGTGCCAGCAGCAGCCGGGACGGACTATCCTATGGCTACACCTTC	CASSSRDGLSYGYTF
.	TRBD2	TRBV5-4	TRBJ2-7	TGTGCCAGCAGCTTGGGACTAGCGACCACCTACGAGCAGTACTTC	CASSLGLATTYEQYF
.	.	TRBV7-2	TRBJ1-1	TGTGCCAGCAGCGCAGGGATTCTGGTCTTGAACACTGAAGCTTTCTTT	CASSAGILVLNTEAFF
once	TRBD1	TRBV7-8	TRBJ1-1	TGTGCCAGCAGTTGGGACAGGGTAAACACTGAAGCTTTCTTT	CASSWDRVNTEAFF
.	.	TRBV28	TRBJ1-2	TGTGCCAGCAGCGGTGGGGAGGCCCTGTATGGCTACACCTTC	CASSGGEALYGYTF
.	.	TRBV30	TRBJ1-2	TGTGCCTGGAGCCGTCAGAATGGTCCCTACACCTTC	CAWSRQNGPYTF
once	.	TRBV10-3	TRBJ2-1	TGTGCCATCAGGGAGACTAGTTCTGAGCAGTTCTTC	CAIRETSSEQFF
.	TRBD2	TRBV7-8	TRBJ2-1	TGTGCCAGCAGCCCCCCCGGGACTAGCGGATACAATGAGCAGTTCTTC	CASSPPGTSGYNEQFF
.	.	TRBV29-1	TRBJ1-2	TGCAGCGTTGAAGATCGCAGGGCAGGGCGATTAGATGGCTACACCTTC	CSVEDRRAGRLDGYTF
.	.	TRBV19	TRBJ2-6	TGTGCCAGTATGAGGTATTCTGGGGCCAACGTCCTGACTTTC	CASMRYSGANVLTF
.	TRBD1	TRBV18	TRBJ2-7	TGTGCCAGCTCCCCCGGGACAGCCTACGAGCAGTACTTC	CASSPGTAYEQYF
.	.	TRBV5-1	TRBJ2-1	TGCGCCAGCAGCCATACCTCGGGGGAGCAGTTCTTC	CASSHTSGEQFF
.	TRBD2	TRBV4-1	TRBJ2-7	TGCGCCAGCAGCCAACCCCCCCTAGCGGCGTTCTCCTACGAGCAGTACTTC	CASSQPPLAAFSYEQYF
few	.	TRBV12-3/TRBV12-4	TRBJ1-4	TGTGCCAGCAGCACAGGGTTTGGTGAAAAACTGTTTTTT	CASSTGFGEKLFF
.	TRBD1	TRBV28	TRBJ1-2	TGTGCCAGCAGTCAGACAGGGTTGGGCAACTATGGCTACACCTTC	CASSQTGLGNYGYTF
.	.	TRBV10-3	TRBJ2-3	TGTGCCATCAGTGAGGCGGGACAGCTATACACAGATACGCAGTATTTT	CAISEAGQLYTDTQYF
.	TRBD2	TRBV28	TRBJ2-1	TGTGCCAGCAGTTTATACCGGACTAGCGGTATAAATGAGCAGTTCTTC	CASSLYRTSGINEQFF
.	TRBD2	TRBV2	TRBJ2-7	TGTGCCAGCAGAGAAGCCGGGACTAGATTAAGCGAGCAGTACTTC	CASREAGTRLSEQYF
.	.	TRBV21-1	TRBJ1-5	TGTGCCAGCAGCAAAGGGGAGGGCAGGTCCGCGGATCAGCCCCAGCATTTT	CASSKGEGRSADQPQHF
.	.	TRBV10-3	TRBJ2-3	TGTGCCATCAGTGAGCCCACTAGCGATACGCAGTATTTT	CAISEPTSDTQYF
.	.	TRBV30	TRBJ1-5	TGTGCCTGGAGTAGGAGTAGCAATCAGCCCCAGCATTTT	CAWSRSSNQPQHF
.	.	TRBV6-4	TRBJ1-1	TGTGCCAGCAGTGAAGCCCCTACAGGCACTGAAGCTTTCTTT	CASSEAPTGTEAFF